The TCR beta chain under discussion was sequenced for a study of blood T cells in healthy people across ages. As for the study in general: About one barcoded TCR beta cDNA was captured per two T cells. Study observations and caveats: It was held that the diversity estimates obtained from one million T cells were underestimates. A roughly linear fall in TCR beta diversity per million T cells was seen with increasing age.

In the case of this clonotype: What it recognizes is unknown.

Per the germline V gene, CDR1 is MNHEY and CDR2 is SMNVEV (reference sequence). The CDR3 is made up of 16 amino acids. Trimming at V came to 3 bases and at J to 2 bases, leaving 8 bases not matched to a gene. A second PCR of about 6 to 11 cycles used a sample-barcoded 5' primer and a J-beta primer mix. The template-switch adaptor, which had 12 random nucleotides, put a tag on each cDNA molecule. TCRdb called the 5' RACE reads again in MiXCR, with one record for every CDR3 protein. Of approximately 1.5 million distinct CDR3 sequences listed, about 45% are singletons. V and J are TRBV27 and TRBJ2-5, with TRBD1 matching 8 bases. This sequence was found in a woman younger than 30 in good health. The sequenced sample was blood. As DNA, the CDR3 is TGTGCCAGCAGTTTTGGAACAGGGGGTTTTCAAGAGACCCAGTACTTC. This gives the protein CASSFGTGGFQETQYF.